This entry concerns a single TCR beta chain. Its target is not known. The data stem from a study of shared clonotypes between healthy human individuals. Those who donated were healthy HIV-negative adults, with no recent acute infections or vaccinations reported. General study results and limits: Donors were few, which limited the genetic and exposure-history diversity represented.

Each subset's genomic DNA was split evenly across several immunoSEQ plates. Assay used: immunoSEQ multiplex PCR; TCRdb lists only in-frame clones, some missing. Seen here are 2,500,000 or so clones, roughly 92% observed once, and the top ten hold over 0.12%. The CDR3 runs 17 residues. Trimming took 3 bases from V and 0 from J, leaving 14 bases between them. CDR1 KGHSH and CDR2 LQKENI come from the germline V gene. The sequenced material came from naive CD4+ T cells sorted from blood. Sample subset: CD45RA+ positively selected. The rearrangement uses TRBV18 and TRBJ2-2, with no clear D. The receptor's source is a man aged 18 to 30 in good health. CDR3: CASSPASVQANTGELFF. In DNA, the CDR3 is TGTGCCAGCTCACCCGCTTCGGTGCAGGCGAACACCGGGGAGCTGTTTTTT.